The 3 T cell receptor beta chains below all came from one sample that was sequenced in a study of blood T cells in healthy people across ages. The second PCR ran 7 to 11 cycles with a sample-barcoded 5' primer and J-beta primers. Each CDR3 protein gets one entry after TCRdb re-called the 5' RACE reads with MiXCR. The table records about 1.4 million distinct CDR3 sequences, approximately 59% of them present only once. Specimen: blood. The receptors derive from a man between 18 and 29 years old in good health.

The CDR3 DNA sequence: TGTGCCAGCAGCCAAGGGTCCGTAGGAGATACGCAGTATTTT. Translating gives CASSQGSVGDTQYF. The gene calls are TRBV4-2 and TRBJ2-3; D is uncertain. This CDR3 spans 14 amino acids. Trimming stripped 1 base from V and 5 bases from J, with 10 bases between. Germline values: CDR1 LGHNA, CDR2 YNFKEQ.

This chain uses TRBV7-6 with TRBJ1-2, with TRBD1 as a possible D gene (5 bases). The germline gives CDR1 SGHVS, CDR2 FNYEAQ. This CDR3 has 13 amino acids. CDR3 coding DNA: TGTGCGACCGGGGCTAACGATCGTGATGGCTACACCTTC. It encodes CATGANDRDGYTF.

The chain carries TRBV10-3 and TRBJ2-1, with 11 bases aligning to TRBD2. In germline, CDR1 is ENHRY, CDR2 SYGVKD. V was pared by 8 bases and J by 10 bases, with 13 bases of the junction left unmatched. CDR3 size: 15 residues. Written as DNA, the CDR3 is TGTGCCATCGGGGAAGATAGCGGGAGGGCTATCGAGCAGTTCTTC. Protein: CAIGEDSGRAIEQFF.